The 8 T cell receptor beta chains listed next were all sequenced from one sample in a study of vaccination and CD4 T cells after COVID-19. Sequenced with the Oncomine TCR Beta short-read assay was DNA taken from cultured CD4+ T cells. TCRdb fed the PCR reads into MiXCR, producing one record per CDR3 protein. The table shows some 15,000 distinct CDR3 sequences, with approximately 55% occurring only once. These receptors' antigens are unknown. Treatment here: approximately 10-day PBMC culture with coronavirus spike peptide pools or control peptides (ViraFEST assay). The sequencing used CD4+ T cells from blood, cultured in vitro, collected before SARS-CoV-2 vaccination. These TCRs come from a human donor who had recovered from COVID-19.

The CDR3 sequence is CAWSPIWEEAFF. DNA of the CDR3: TGTGCCTGGAGTCCCATCTGGGAGGAAGCTTTCTTT. The chain has TRBV30 and TRBJ1-1; no clear D gene. The CDR3 extends over 12 amino acids. Germline V gene sequence: CDR1 GTSNPN, CDR2 SVGIG (reference sequence). Deletions cut 2 bases from V and 8 bases from J, with 12 bases between.

This clonotype has only a few counts. The J gene is TRBJ1-2, the V gene TRBV7-6; D not resolved. This CDR3 comprises 17 residues. V gave up 5 bases and J gave up 0 bases, with 19 bases separating them. Germline V gene data show CDR1 as SGHVS and CDR2 as FNYEAQ. The CDR3 loop reads CASSPRGDHRANYGYTF. For the CDR3, the DNA is TGTGCCAGCAGCCCTCGAGGAGACCATCGGGCTAACTATGGCTACACCTTC.

V usage is TRBV7-3 and J usage is TRBJ2-5; the match to TRBD2 covers 8 bases. V lost 5 bases to trimming and J lost 4 bases; unmatched junction nucleotides: 15. Germline values: CDR1 SGHTA, CDR2 FQGTGA. The CDR3 has 17 amino acids. The CDR3 loop is CASSPGLQAGARETQYF. DNA for the CDR3: TGTGCCAGCAGCCCCGGTTTGCAAGCGGGAGCCCGAGAGACCCAGTACTTC.

V usage is TRBV7-9 and J usage is TRBJ1-5, with 10 bases identical to TRBD1. The V segment lost 0 bases and the J segment 7 bases; nucleotides outside the gene matches: 0. Germline V gene sequence: CDR1 SEHNR, CDR2 FQNEAQ (reference sequence). The CDR3 loop spans 14 amino acids. CDR3 coding DNA: TGTGCCAGCAGCTTAGCGGGACAGGGGCAGCCCCAGCATTTT. Amino acid sequence: CASSLAGQGQPQHF. The whole variable domain, filled in from reference TRBV7-9 and TRBJ1-5, reads DTGVSQNPRHKITKRGQNVTFRCDPISEHNRLYWYRQTLGQGPEFLTYFQNEAQLEKSRLLSDRFSAERPKGSFSTLEIQRTEQGDSAMYLCASSLAGQGQPQHFGDGTRLSIL.

The chain is built from TRBV5-1 and TRBJ2-2; D is ambiguous. Germline V lookup: CDR1 SGHRS, CDR2 YFSETQ. V shed 0 bases and J shed 2 bases, with 2 bases lying between them. This CDR3 is 13 amino acids long. The chain's CDR3 is CASSLDNTGELFF. Here the CDR3 DNA reads TGCGCCAGCAGCTTGGACAACACCGGGGAGCTGTTTTTT.

This clonotype was seen more than once but under ten times. The chain has TRBV7-2 and TRBJ2-5, with 8 bases matching TRBD1. The CDR3 has 14 amino acids. Trimming removed 1 base from V and 3 bases from J; junction bases left unmatched: 1. Germline CDR1 and CDR2: SGHTA and FQGNSA. CDR3 nucleotide sequence: TGTGCCAGCAGCTTAGGACAGGGGAAAGAGACCCAGTACTTC. Encoded protein: CASSLGQGKETQYF.

The gene calls are TRBV20-1 and TRBJ1-1; D remains ambiguous. V lost 1 base and J 8 bases, leaving 5 bases between the germline ends. Germline CDR1 DFQATT, CDR2 SNEGSKA (reference sequence). This CDR3 has 10 residues. CDR3 residues: CSARGREAFF. The DNA of the CDR3 is TGCAGTGCTAGAGGCAGGGAAGCTTTCTTT.

This rearrangement joins TRBV19 to TRBJ2-3; no definite D call. The V gene's germline CDR1 is LNHDA and CDR2 SQIVND (reference sequence). The CDR3 has 13 residues. The V end lost 6 bases, the J end lost 8 bases, and 15 bases lay between the germline ends. The CDR3 protein is CASSLSPVVTQYF. CDR3 sequence (DNA): TGTGCCAGTAGCCTTTCTCCCGTGGTTACGCAGTATTTT.